The 29 T cell receptor beta chains below were found in one sample sequenced in a study of blood T cells in healthy people across ages. Primed by a sample-barcoded 5' primer and a J-beta primer mix, a second PCR proceeded for 7 to 11 cycles. MiXCR was run by TCRdb on the 5' RACE reads, yielding one entry per CDR3 protein. Among around 800,000 distinct CDR3 sequences listed, about 47% were seen once. The sample consisted of blood. Receptor source: a man older than 75 in good health.

The rearrangement uses TRBV7-9 and TRBJ2-5, with D unresolved. The germline CDR1 and CDR2 sequences are SEHNR and FQNEAQ (reference sequence). This CDR3 comprises 15 residues. V lost 5 bases and J 5 bases, leaving 18 bases between the germline ends. The CDR3 protein is CASSTSGPVVETQYF. CDR3 DNA: TGTGCCAGCAGCACCAGTGGTCCGGTCGTGGAGACCCAGTACTTC.

The chain carries TRBV20-1 and TRBJ2-1, with D perhaps TRBD1 (6 bases). Germline V gene sequence: CDR1 DFQATT, CDR2 SNEGSKA (reference sequence). The germline V and J ends were trimmed by 3 bases and 8 bases, with 20 bases remaining between them. The CDR3 extends over 15 amino acids. The CDR3 loop reads CSASVGAGAPDEQFF. In DNA, the CDR3 is TGCAGTGCTAGTGTGGGGGCCGGCGCCCCCGATGAGCAGTTCTTC.

This clonotype has just a few counts. This chain uses TRBV20-1 with TRBJ2-1; 14 bases are shared with TRBD2. V dropped 5 bases and J dropped 0; count of bases not matched to a gene: 9. CDR1 DFQATT and CDR2 SNEGSKA come from the germline V gene (reference sequence). The CDR3 runs to 18 residues. Here the CDR3 reads CSAHRLAGGPTSYNEQFF. CDR3 in DNA: TGCAGTGCTCATCGACTAGCGGGAGGGCCGACCTCCTACAATGAGCAGTTCTTC.

This clonotype has just a few counts. CDR3 in DNA: TGCGCCAGCAGCCCGCGGGACTGGCAGGAGGCTGGCTACACCTTC. It translates to CASSPRDWQEAGYTF. J is TRBJ1-2 and V is TRBV5-1; D perhaps matches TRBD1 (5 bases). The CDR3 has 15 amino acids. Germline CDR1 and CDR2: SGHRS and YFSETQ. V was trimmed by 4 bases and J by 7 bases, leaving 20 bases between them.

In DNA form, the CDR3 reads TGCAGCGTGACAGGGATCTACGAGCAGTACTTC. This sequence encodes CSVTGIYEQYF. V and J are TRBV29-1 and TRBJ2-7, with 7 bases that match TRBD1. CDR1 is SQVTM, CDR2 ANQGSEA, per germline. The CDR3 has 11 amino acids. V lost 6 bases and J lost 3; bases outside the gene matches: 2.

The chain couples TRBV7-2 to TRBJ2-1, with D possibly being TRBD2 (6 bases). The CDR3 loop spans 16 amino acids. Trimming shortened V by 6 bases and J by 0 bases, and 15 bases separated the two germline ends. Looked up from germline, CDR1 is SGHTA and CDR2 is FQGNSA. The DNA of the CDR3 is TGTGCCAGCAGGATGCGTAGCGGACGCTCCTACAATGAGCAGTTCTTC. Residues: CASRMRSGRSYNEQFF.

The V gene is TRBV30, the J gene TRBJ1-2; 7 bases fit TRBD1. Trimming removed 3 bases from V and 2 bases from J; junction bases left unmatched: 6. The CDR3 has 14 residues. Germline lookup yields CDR1 GTSNPN and CDR2 SVGIG (reference sequence). The CDR3 region is CAWSRDRTNYGYTF. The CDR3 nucleotides are TGTGCCTGGAGCAGGGACAGAACAAACTATGGCTACACCTTC.

The sample holds a few counts of this clonotype. The gene calls are TRBV20-1 and TRBJ1-5; D not resolved. V lost 3 bases and J 6 bases, leaving 6 bases between the germline ends. CDR1 is DFQATT, CDR2 SNEGSKA, per germline (reference sequence). This CDR3 is 11 amino acids long. The DNA for the CDR3 is TGCAGTGCTAGCCAAGGTCAGCCCCAGCATTTT. It codes for CSASQGQPQHF.

V and J are TRBV2 and TRBJ1-2; 7 nucleotides match TRBD1. V trimming: 7 bases; J trimming: 4 bases; junction bases outside the gene matches: 9. The germline V gene encodes CDR1 SNHLY and CDR2 FYNNEI. The CDR3 loop spans 14 amino acids. The CDR3 DNA follows: TGTGCCAGCAACTCCCAGGGGGAGGTCTATGGCTACACCTTC. Translation: CASNSQGEVYGYTF.

This clonotype was picked up many times. The gene calls are TRBV11-3 and TRBJ2-5; D remains ambiguous. The CDR3 is made up of 11 amino acids. CDR1 is SGHNT, CDR2 YENEEA, per germline. V gave up 6 bases and J gave up 5 bases, with 7 bases separating them. CDR3 in DNA: TGTGCCAGCAGACAAAGGGAGACCCAGTACTTC. This sequence encodes CASRQRETQYF.

In the case of this clonotype: This sequence may be a read error, since a much larger clone differs from it by one base. The chain combines TRBV6-2 or TRBV6-3 with TRBJ2-1, with 8 bases matching TRBD2. The CDR3 covers 16 residues. Trimming at V came to 4 bases and at J to 2 bases, leaving 7 bases not matched to a gene. CDR1 and CDR2 from the germline V gene are MNHEY and SVGEGT. CDR3 coding DNA: TGTGCCAGCAGTTTTGCCCAGACTAGCGCCTACAATGAGCAGTTCTTC. Its translation is CASSFAQTSAYNEQFF.

The chain uses TRBV11-3 and TRBJ2-1; no reliable D call. V was cut by 8 bases and J by 3 bases, with 11 bases left in between. The germline V gene has CDR1 SGHNT and CDR2 YENEEA. The CDR3 covers 13 residues. The CDR3 here is CASATSLYNEQFF. For the CDR3, the DNA is TGTGCCAGCGCTACCAGTCTCTACAATGAGCAGTTCTTC. The full variable domain, in which reference TRBV11-3 and TRBJ2-1 provide the parts outside the CDR3, is EAGVVQSPRYKIIEKKQPVAFWCNPISGHNTLYWYLQNLGQGPELLIRYENEEAVDDSQLPKDRFSAERLKGVDSTLKIQPAELGDSAVYLCASATSLYNEQFFGPGTRLTVL.

CDR3 sequence: CASSLNRDRDHEQYF. The CDR3, as DNA: TGTGCCAGCTCGCTGAACCGGGACAGGGACCACGAGCAGTACTTC. The chain carries TRBV18 and TRBJ2-5, with TRBD1 matching over 9 bases. With the DNA end fitting TRBJ2-7 better, the J assignment may be wrong. This CDR3 spans 15 amino acids. The V gene's germline CDR1 is KGHSH and CDR2 LQKENI.

This clonotype appeared a few times. A much larger clonotype is one base distant, so this may be a read error. The chain employs TRBV12-3 or TRBV12-4 and TRBJ2-1; perhaps TRBD2 as D (5 bases). This CDR3 comprises 15 residues. The ends were cut back, 1 base at V and 2 bases at J, with 9 bases in the middle. CDR3: CASSLGRSTYNEQFF. The DNA for the CDR3 is TGTGCCAGCAGTTTAGGGAGGAGCACCTACAATGAGCAGTTCTTC.

The rearrangement joins TRBV7-9 to TRBJ1-2; 9 bases agree with TRBD1. Looked up from germline, CDR1 is SEHNR and CDR2 is FQNEAQ (reference sequence). The V gene end was trimmed by 1 base and the J gene end by 4 bases; junction bases not matched to a gene: 7. The CDR3 has 16 amino acids. CDR3 in amino acids: CASSLVGDRASYGYTF. Here the CDR3 DNA reads TGTGCCAGCAGCTTAGTAGGGGACAGGGCTAGCTATGGCTACACCTTC.

This clonotype turned up a few times. The genes are TRBV12-3 or TRBV12-4 and TRBJ2-1, with 8 bases lining up with TRBD2. Trimming cost V 3 bases and J 5 bases; bases outside gene matches: 6. CDR3 size: 15 residues. The CDR3 reads CASSFPGGRHNEQFF. The CDR3 DNA follows: TGTGCCAGCAGTTTTCCGGGAGGGCGGCACAATGAGCAGTTCTTC.

A few counts support this clonotype. The V call is TRBV3-1, the J call TRBJ2-2; 12 nucleotides align to TRBD2. The junction had 8 bases not matched to a gene; V was cut back by 1 base and J by 5 bases. This CDR3 region has 18 residues. Germline V gene lookup returns CDR1 LGHDT and CDR2 YNNKEL (reference sequence). The CDR3: CASSQGSLAGGPTGELFF. The DNA for the CDR3 is TGTGCCAGCAGCCAAGGATCGCTAGCGGGAGGGCCGACCGGGGAGCTGTTTTTT.

This clonotype was counted a few times. The chain links TRBV3-1 to TRBJ2-5; 7 bases match TRBD1. The CDR3 has 15 residues. V trimming: 4 bases; J trimming: 1 base; junction bases outside the gene matches: 6. Germline assignment: CDR1 LGHDT and CDR2 YNNKEL (reference sequence). DNA for the CDR3: TGTGCCAGCAGCCCCATACAGGGGCTCCAAGAGACCCAGTACTTC. It codes for CASSPIQGLQETQYF.

Many counts were recorded for this clonotype. The chain recombines TRBV7-2 with TRBJ2-7; 7 bases agree with TRBD2. The CDR3 spans 15 residues. J lost 5 bases, V lost 5 bases, and 12 bases had no gene match. Germline CDR1 is SGHTA and CDR2 is FQGNSA. The CDR3 DNA reads TGTGCCAGCAGCCCATTCGGCGGGAGTACTAACGAGCAGTACTTC. Amino acids: CASSPFGGSTNEQYF.

This clonotype was counted a few times. The chain employs TRBV6-2 or TRBV6-3 and TRBJ1-2, with 7 nucleotides matching TRBD1. CDR3 size: 13 residues. Germline V CDR1 and CDR2: MNHEY, SVGEGT. J was trimmed by 5 bases and V by 6 bases; bases with no gene match: 6. This chain's CDR3 is CASRSTGDYGYTF. Written as DNA, the CDR3 is TGTGCCAGCAGATCCACAGGGGATTATGGCTACACCTTC.

This clonotype appeared a few times. The chain uses TRBV19 and TRBJ2-5, with D tentatively TRBD1 (5 bases). V was cut by 9 bases and J by 5 bases, with 13 bases left in between. The V gene's germline CDR1 is LNHDA and CDR2 SQIVND (reference sequence). This CDR3 has 12 amino acids. The chain's CDR3 is CASTAGRETQYF. The CDR3 nucleotides read TGTGCCAGCACCGCAGGGCGGGAGACCCAGTACTTC.

This clonotype was seen at least ten times. The V call is TRBV5-6, the J call TRBJ2-7; D is perhaps TRBD2 (5 bases). Trimming shortened V by 2 bases and J by 2 bases, and 11 bases separated the two germline ends. Germline loops: CDR1 SGHDT, CDR2 YYEEEE. There are 14 residues in the CDR3. This CDR3 reads CASSLGLETYEQYF. CDR3 DNA: TGTGCCAGCAGCTTAGGACTGGAGACCTACGAGCAGTACTTC.

This clonotype was detected many times. The chain links TRBV20-1 to TRBJ1-5, with TRBD1 as a possible D gene (5 bases). The CDR3 totals 13 residues. Looked up from germline, CDR1 is DFQATT and CDR2 is SNEGSKA (reference sequence). The V and J ends lost 1 base and 4 bases respectively, with 8 bases between them. CDR3 coding DNA: TGCAGTGCTAGAGGGGGGTTTAATCAGCCCCAGCATTTT. It specifies CSARGGFNQPQHF.

The rearrangement uses TRBV25-1 and TRBJ2-3; D gene unclear. The CDR3 totals 12 residues. The V gene's germline CDR1 is MGHDK and CDR2 SYGVNS. Trimming took off 2 bases at V and 5 bases at J, with 5 bases between the two ends. CDR3 DNA sequence: TGTGCCAGCAGTGAAGAGTTAGATACGCAGTATTTT. This encodes CASSEELDTQYF.

The chain has TRBV7-9 and TRBJ2-7, with D possibly being TRBD2 (5 bases). TRBJ2-4 explains the end of the DNA better; the J call may be wrong. Germline CDR1 SEHNR, CDR2 FQNEAQ (reference sequence). The length of the CDR3 is 16 residues. The CDR3 DNA reads as TGTGCCAGCAGCTCAGCTTACCAGGAGGCTGGAAACATTCAGTACTTC. Its protein product is CASSSAYQEAGNIQYF.

This clonotype was seen a few times. The gene calls are TRBV24-1 and TRBJ2-5, with 10 positions matching TRBD1. The V gene end was trimmed by 3 bases and the J gene end by 5 bases; junction bases not matched to a gene: 8. The CDR3 consists of 16 residues. CDR1 and CDR2 from the germline V gene are KGHDR and SFDVKD. CDR3 nucleotide sequence: TGTGCCACCAGTGATCCTCCGGGACAGGGGTACGAGACCCAGTACTTC. Its translation is CATSDPPGQGYETQYF.

On this clonotype itself: One junction end does not reproduce the germline sequence, and a read error may be involved. This rearrangement joins TRBV18 to TRBJ1-4; 7 bases align to TRBD1. The germline CDR1 and CDR2 sequences are KGHSH and LQKENI. The CDR3 length is 16 residues. The CDR3 bases are TGTGTCAGCTCACGGCGGACAGGCCTTATGAACGAAAAACTGTTTTTT. Translated: CVSSRRTGLMNEKLFF.

The table lists this clonotype with a few counts. V is TRBV6-2 or TRBV6-3 and J is TRBJ1-1, with D possibly being TRBD1 (5 bases). Germline values: CDR1 MNHEY, CDR2 SVGEGT. The V end was cut by 3 bases, the J end by 1 base, with 9 bases between. CDR3 size: 14 residues. The chain's CDR3 is CASSYPTANTEAFF. The CDR3 coding sequence is TGTGCCAGCAGTTATCCGACAGCGAACACTGAAGCTTTCTTT.

This clonotype was observed a handful of times. V is TRBV20-1 and J is TRBJ2-7; 8 bases are a match to TRBD2. Germline CDR1 DFQATT, CDR2 SNEGSKA (reference sequence). There are 13 residues in the CDR3. J lost 4 bases, V lost 3 bases, and 5 bases had no gene match. For the CDR3, the DNA is TGCAGTGCTAGTAGGACTAGCAAGTACGAGCAGTACTTC. This sequence encodes CSASRTSKYEQYF.